This T cell receptor beta chain was sequenced during a study of shared clonotypes between healthy human individuals. Findings and caveats of the study: A limitation of the genetic and exposure-history diversity represented arose from few donors. Clonotypes not shared had lower generation probabilities than those common to all four donors.

As to this clone: The antigen is not known.

This CDR3 comprises 15 residues. Deletions cut 7 bases from V and 7 bases from J, with 23 bases between. Germline V gene data show CDR1 as SEHNR and CDR2 as FQNEAQ (reference sequence). Repertoires were generated with immunoSEQ multiplex PCR, while TCRdb's copy carries only in-frame clones and drops some. The table lists about 2.1 million clones, 93% of them singletons. Naive CD8 cells were CD45RO-negative, positively selected for CCR7, excluding terminally differentiated effector memory CD45RA+ cells. The clonotype was recovered from a man aged 18 to 35 in good health. Some clones in this sample may be carry-over from other donors' samples. Input material: naive CD8+ T cells from PBMCs. The genes are TRBV7-9 and TRBJ2-7, with D perhaps TRBD2 (6 bases). The CDR3 region has the DNA TGTGCCAGCAACTCAGGAGGGACGGAAGTTCAAGAGCAGTACTTC. Its protein is CASNSGGTEVQEQYF. Using reference TRBV7-9 and TRBJ2-7 for the parts outside the CDR3, the full variable domain is DTGVSQNPRHKITKRGQNVTFRCDPISEHNRLYWYRQTLGQGPEFLTYFQNEAQLEKSRLLSDRFSAERPKGSFSTLEIQRTEQGDSAMYLCASNSGGTEVQEQYFGPGTRLTVT.